The rows below give T cell receptor beta chains drawn from one sample of a study of blood T cell repertoires in COVID-19. Profiling relied on immunoSEQ multiplex PCR, and the TCRdb table lists in-frame clones only, not all of them. The data hold 150,000 to 200,000 clones, with approximately 88% observed a single time. Sequencing input: PBMCs or T cells enriched from blood (not recorded which). These receptors were obtained from a woman in her sixties who had recovered from COVID-19. CDR3s include the opening cysteine and the closing phenylalanine or tryptophan. A D gene is named only where the DNA matches it firmly. Size is omitted from some rows. Given values are once, few, many or a class for expanded clones.

clone size: -
V gene: TRBV27
D gene: -
J gene: TRBJ1-3
CDR3 protein: CASSPVSGNTIYF
CDR3 DNA: TGTGCCAGCAGTCCTGTCTCTGGAAACACCATATATTTT

clone size: -
V gene: TRBV5-5
D gene: -
J gene: TRBJ2-7
CDR3 protein: CASSPSPGEQYF
CDR3 DNA: TGTGCCAGCAGCCCGAGTCCAGGCGAGCAGTACTTC

clone size: -
V gene: TRBV5-1
D gene: -
J gene: TRBJ1-4
CDR3 protein: CASSLAGEGNEKLFF
CDR3 DNA: TGCGCCAGCAGCTTGGCGGGGGAGGGTAATGAAAAACTGTTTTTT

clone size: -
V gene: TRBV29-1
D gene: TRBD1
J gene: TRBJ1-4
CDR3 protein: CSVEPRGQGGELFF
CDR3 DNA: TGCAGCGTTGAACCCCGGGGACAGGGAGGTGAGCTGTTTTTT

clone size: -
V gene: TRBV9
D gene: TRBD1
J gene: TRBJ1-1
CDR3 protein: CASSTGQGNMNTEAFF
CDR3 DNA: TGTGCCAGCAGCACTGGACAGGGAAACATGAACACTGAAGCTTTCTTT

clone size: -
V gene: TRBV6-4
D gene: TRBD1
J gene: TRBJ1-4
CDR3 protein: CASSDSGGQAVEKLFF
CDR3 DNA: TGTGCCAGCAGTGACTCGGGTGGACAGGCGGTCGAAAAACTGTTTTTT

clone size: -
V gene: TRBV21-1
D gene: -
J gene: TRBJ1-3
CDR3 protein: CASSNPQRRRTSGNTIYF
CDR3 DNA: TGTGCCAGCAGCAACCCCCAGCGTCGGAGGACCTCTGGAAACACCATATATTTT

clone size: -
V gene: TRBV10-3
D gene: -
J gene: TRBJ2-7
CDR3 protein: CAIRDYPKGEQYF
CDR3 DNA: TGTGCCATCAGGGACTACCCCAAAGGGGAGCAGTACTTC

clone size: -
V gene: TRBV2
D gene: TRBD1
J gene: TRBJ2-1
CDR3 protein: CASSAGQEIYNEQFF
CDR3 DNA: TGTGCCAGCAGTGCAGGACAGGAGATATACAATGAGCAGTTCTTC

clone size: once
V gene: TRBV9
D gene: TRBD2
J gene: TRBJ2-2
CDR3 protein: CASSVVPSGSGELFF
CDR3 DNA: TGTGCCAGCAGCGTAGTACCTAGCGGGAGCGGGGAGCTGTTTTTT

clone size: -
V gene: TRBV7-8
D gene: -
J gene: TRBJ2-1
CDR3 protein: CASSPSVISYNEQFF
CDR3 DNA: TGTGCCAGCAGCCCGTCGGTAATCTCCTACAATGAGCAGTTCTTC

clone size: -
V gene: TRBV2
D gene: -
J gene: TRBJ1-2
CDR3 protein: CASRSNREANYGYTF
CDR3 DNA: TGTGCCAGCCGTTCAAACAGGGAAGCTAACTATGGCTACACCTTC

clone size: -
V gene: TRBV5-4
D gene: TRBD1
J gene: TRBJ1-2
CDR3 protein: CASSLGQGGGYTF
CDR3 DNA: TGTGCCAGCAGCTTGGGACAGGGGGGAGGCTACACCTTC

clone size: -
V gene: TRBV9
D gene: TRBD2
J gene: TRBJ2-5
CDR3 protein: CASSHSGGAAETQYF
CDR3 DNA: TGTGCCAGCAGCCATAGCGGGGGGGCCGCAGAGACCCAGTACTTC

clone size: -
V gene: TRBV4-1
D gene: -
J gene: TRBJ1-2
CDR3 protein: CASSQQGNYGYTF
CDR3 DNA: TGCGCCAGCAGCCAACAGGGGAACTATGGCTACACCTTC

clone size: -
V gene: TRBV30
D gene: -
J gene: TRBJ2-2
CDR3 protein: CAWISTGAPNTGELFF
CDR3 DNA: TGTGCCTGGATTTCAACGGGAGCCCCGAACACCGGGGAGCTGTTTTTT

clone size: -
V gene: TRBV24-1
D gene: TRBD2
J gene: TRBJ2-2
CDR3 protein: CATSDPTSGRAGELFF
CDR3 DNA: TGTGCCACCAGTGACCCGACTAGCGGGAGGGCCGGGGAGCTGTTTTTT

clone size: -
V gene: TRBV25-1
D gene: TRBD2
J gene: TRBJ2-1
CDR3 protein: CASSIAGGANEQFF
CDR3 DNA: TGTGCCAGTAGTATAGCGGGAGGGGCGAATGAGCAGTTCTTC

clone size: once
V gene: TRBV7-9
D gene: TRBD2
J gene: TRBJ2-7
CDR3 protein: CASSLVKAGGIYEQYF
CDR3 DNA: TGTGCCAGCAGCTTAGTTAAGGCGGGAGGAATCTACGAGCAGTACTTC

clone size: -
V gene: TRBV5-1
D gene: TRBD2
J gene: TRBJ2-5
CDR3 protein: CASSWMLAGEETQYF
CDR3 DNA: TGCGCCAGCAGCTGGATGTTAGCGGGGGAAGAGACCCAGTACTTC

clone size: few
V gene: TRBV5-1
D gene: TRBD1
J gene: TRBJ2-2
CDR3 protein: CASSYGQGGSTGELFF
CDR3 DNA: TGCGCCAGCAGCTACGGACAGGGAGGATCGACCGGGGAGCTGTTTTTT

clone size: -
V gene: TRBV28
D gene: -
J gene: TRBJ1-4
CDR3 protein: CASRPWGQGLEKLFF
CDR3 DNA: TGTGCCAGCAGACCCTGGGGGCAGGGCTTAGAAAAACTGTTTTTT

clone size: -
V gene: TRBV7-9
D gene: -
J gene: TRBJ2-3
CDR3 protein: CASSLNQGTDTQYF
CDR3 DNA: TGTGCCAGCAGCTTAAATCAGGGAACAGATACGCAGTATTTT

clone size: -
V gene: TRBV2
D gene: TRBD1
J gene: TRBJ2-7
CDR3 protein: CASIRGTGRYEQYF
CDR3 DNA: TGTGCCAGCATTAGGGGGACAGGGCGTTACGAGCAGTACTTC

clone size: -
V gene: TRBV4-1
D gene: TRBD2
J gene: TRBJ2-7
CDR3 protein: CASSQGGGLAAEQYF
CDR3 DNA: TGCGCCAGCAGCCAAGGGGGGGGACTAGCTGCCGAGCAGTACTTC

clone size: -
V gene: TRBV19
D gene: TRBD1
J gene: TRBJ1-1
CDR3 protein: CASSIRTGGTEAFF
CDR3 DNA: TGTGCCAGTAGTATACGGACAGGGGGGACTGAAGCTTTCTTT

clone size: few
V gene: TRBV10-2
D gene: -
J gene: TRBJ1-5
CDR3 protein: CASSGDRALNQPQHF
CDR3 DNA: TGCGCCAGCAGCGGAGACAGAGCACTCAATCAGCCCCAGCATTTT

clone size: -
V gene: TRBV3-1/TRBV3-2
D gene: TRBD2
J gene: TRBJ2-2
CDR3 protein: CASSQVGLAGGELFF
CDR3 DNA: TGTGCCAGCAGCCAAGTCGGACTAGCTGGCGGGGAGCTGTTTTTT

clone size: -
V gene: TRBV5-5
D gene: TRBD2
J gene: TRBJ2-7
CDR3 protein: CASSLAGTSGAYEQYF
CDR3 DNA: TGTGCCAGCAGCTTGGCCGGGACTAGCGGGGCCTACGAGCAGTACTTC

clone size: once
V gene: TRBV11-2
D gene: TRBD2
J gene: TRBJ2-1
CDR3 protein: CASSPRTSGRHEQFF
CDR3 DNA: TGTGCCAGCAGCCCAAGGACTAGCGGGAGACATGAGCAGTTCTTC

clone size: -
V gene: TRBV18
D gene: TRBD1
J gene: TRBJ1-2
CDR3 protein: CASSPPGDRGLYGYTF
CDR3 DNA: TGTGCCAGCTCACCACCGGGGGACAGGGGGCTCTATGGCTACACCTTC

clone size: -
V gene: TRBV14
D gene: -
J gene: TRBJ2-7
CDR3 protein: CASSPGWLYEQYF
CDR3 DNA: TGTGCCAGCAGCCCAGGATGGCTCTACGAGCAGTACTTC

clone size: once
V gene: TRBV5-1
D gene: TRBD1
J gene: TRBJ2-3
CDR3 protein: CASSPGQGKGADTQYF
CDR3 DNA: TGCGCCAGCAGCCCCGGACAGGGGAAAGGCGCAGATACGCAGTATTTT

clone size: -
V gene: TRBV7-4
D gene: -
J gene: TRBJ1-5
CDR3 protein: CASSLVQFYNQPQHF
CDR3 DNA: TGTGCCAGCAGCTTAGTACAGTTTTACAATCAGCCCCAGCATTTT

clone size: -
V gene: TRBV7-8
D gene: -
J gene: TRBJ2-1
CDR3 protein: CASSLGTINEQFF
CDR3 DNA: TGTGCCAGCAGCTTAGGGACAATTAATGAGCAGTTCTTC

clone size: -
V gene: TRBV18
D gene: TRBD1
J gene: TRBJ1-2
CDR3 protein: CASSPTGQGAYGYTF
CDR3 DNA: TGTGCCAGCTCACCAACCGGACAGGGGGCCTATGGCTACACCTTC

clone size: -
V gene: TRBV5-6
D gene: TRBD2
J gene: TRBJ2-3
CDR3 protein: CASSLSTSGRIYTQYF
CDR3 DNA: TGTGCCAGCAGCCTATCGACTAGCGGGAGGATTTATACGCAGTATTTT

clone size: -
V gene: TRBV5-8
D gene: -
J gene: TRBJ2-3
CDR3 protein: CASSLAKIRSTDTQYF
CDR3 DNA: TGTGCCAGCAGCTTGGCCAAGATACGGAGCACAGATACGCAGTATTTT

clone size: once
V gene: TRBV7-2
D gene: -
J gene: TRBJ2-5
CDR3 protein: CASSLVRGYQETQYF
CDR3 DNA: TGTGCCAGCAGCTTAGTGAGGGGGTACCAAGAGACCCAGTACTTC

clone size: -
V gene: TRBV7-9
D gene: -
J gene: TRBJ2-7
CDR3 protein: CASSEGVEQYF
CDR3 DNA: TGTGCCAGCAGCGAAGGGGTCGAGCAGTACTTC

clone size: -
V gene: TRBV30
D gene: -
J gene: TRBJ1-1
CDR3 protein: CAWSPTLGRMNTEAFF
CDR3 DNA: TGTGCCTGGAGCCCAACCCTGGGCAGGATGAACACTGAAGCTTTCTTT

clone size: once
V gene: TRBV5-1
D gene: -
J gene: TRBJ2-3
CDR3 protein: CASSLGAGSSTDTQYF
CDR3 DNA: TGCGCCAGCAGCTTGGGGGCGGGAAGTAGCACAGATACGCAGTATTTT

clone size: -
V gene: TRBV2
D gene: -
J gene: TRBJ1-4
CDR3 protein: CASSEQFGLSNEKLFF
CDR3 DNA: TGTGCCAGCAGTGAGCAGTTCGGACTCTCTAATGAAAAACTGTTTTTT

clone size: -
V gene: TRBV14
D gene: -
J gene: TRBJ1-6
CDR3 protein: CASSQDRVPNSPLHF
CDR3 DNA: TGTGCCAGCAGCCAAGACCGGGTTCCGAATTCACCCCTCCACTTT

clone size: -
V gene: TRBV6-5
D gene: -
J gene: TRBJ2-3
CDR3 protein: CASAARALSPDTQYF
CDR3 DNA: TGTGCCAGCGCCGCGCGAGCGCTCAGCCCAGATACGCAGTATTTT

clone size: -
V gene: TRBV5-4
D gene: TRBD1
J gene: TRBJ2-2
CDR3 protein: CASSLFGQGARRELFF
CDR3 DNA: TGTGCCAGCAGCTTGTTTGGACAGGGGGCGCGTAGGGAGCTGTTTTTT

clone size: -
V gene: TRBV14
D gene: -
J gene: TRBJ2-2
CDR3 protein: CASSRTLPGNTGELFF
CDR3 DNA: TGTGCCAGCAGCCGGACTTTACCGGGCAACACCGGGGAGCTGTTTTTT

clone size: -
V gene: TRBV2
D gene: TRBD1
J gene: TRBJ2-1
CDR3 protein: CASRPGQGGPFWSYNEQFF
CDR3 DNA: TGTGCCAGCCGCCCGGGACAGGGGGGCCCATTTTGGTCCTACAATGAGCAGTTCTTC

clone size: -
V gene: TRBV3-1/TRBV3-2
D gene: TRBD2
J gene: TRBJ2-1
CDR3 protein: CASSPQTSGGEQFF
CDR3 DNA: TGTGCCAGCAGCCCTCAGACTAGCGGGGGTGAGCAGTTCTTC

clone size: once
V gene: TRBV7-9
D gene: -
J gene: TRBJ1-2
CDR3 protein: CASSSPDYLKGYTF
CDR3 DNA: TGTGCCAGCAGCTCACCAGACTATCTGAAAGGCTACACCTTC